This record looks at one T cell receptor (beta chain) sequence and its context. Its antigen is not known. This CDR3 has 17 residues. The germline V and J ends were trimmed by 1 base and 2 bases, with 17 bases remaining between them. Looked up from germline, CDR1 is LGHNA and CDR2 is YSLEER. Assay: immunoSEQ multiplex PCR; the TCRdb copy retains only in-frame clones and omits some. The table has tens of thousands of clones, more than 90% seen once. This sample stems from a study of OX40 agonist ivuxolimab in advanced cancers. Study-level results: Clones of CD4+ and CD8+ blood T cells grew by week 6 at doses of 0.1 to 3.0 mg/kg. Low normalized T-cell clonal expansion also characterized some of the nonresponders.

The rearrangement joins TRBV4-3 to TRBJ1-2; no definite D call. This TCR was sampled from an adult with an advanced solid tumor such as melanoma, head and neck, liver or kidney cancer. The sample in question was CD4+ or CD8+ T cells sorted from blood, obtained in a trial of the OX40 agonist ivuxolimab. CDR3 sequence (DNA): TGCGCCAGCAGCCAAGTTTCGGTATACCCTAGAAACTATGGCTACACCTTC. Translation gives CASSQVSVYPRNYGYTF.